The rows below give T cell receptor beta chains drawn from one sample of a study of blood T cell repertoires in COVID-19. The method was immunoSEQ multiplex PCR; TCRdb's version includes in-frame clones alone and lacks a portion of them. The table lists approximately 310,000 clones, around nine tenths of them singletons. The specimen sequenced was PBMCs or T cells enriched from blood (not recorded which). These receptors originate from a man aged 55 to 69 who had recovered from COVID-19. The CDR3 runs from the conserved cysteine through the conserved F or W. D genes are given only for firm matches.

V gene: TRBV5-1; J gene: TRBJ2-1; D gene: TRBD2; CDR3 DNA: TGCGCCAGCAGCCCCCCCGGGACTACCGTAAATGAGCAGTTCTTC; CDR3 protein: CASSPPGTTVNEQFF
V gene: TRBV6-5; J gene: TRBJ2-1; D gene: TRBD2; CDR3 DNA: TGTGCCAGCACCGCGTCGAGCGGGACTTTGGGTGAGCAGTTCTTC; CDR3 protein: CASTASSGTLGEQFF
V gene: TRBV3-1/TRBV3-2; J gene: TRBJ2-7; D gene: TRBD2; CDR3 DNA: TGTGCCAGCAGCCCAATGGTTAGCGGGCCCTCCTACGAGCAGTACTTC; CDR3 protein: CASSPMVSGPSYEQYF
V gene: TRBV9; J gene: TRBJ2-1; D gene: TRBD2; CDR3 DNA: TGTGCCAGCAGCGTATTAGCGGGTACCTACAATGAGCAGTTCTTC; CDR3 protein: CASSVLAGTYNEQFF
V gene: TRBV28; J gene: TRBJ1-2; D gene: TRBD1; CDR3 DNA: TGTGCCAGCAATCTGGGCAGGGGGTATTATGGCTACACCTTC; CDR3 protein: CASNLGRGYYGYTF
V gene: TRBV24-1; J gene: TRBJ1-5; D gene: NA; CDR3 DNA: TGTGCCACCAGTGACCGAGGGAGCAATCAGCCCCAGCATTTT; CDR3 protein: CATSDRGSNQPQHF
V gene: TRBV19; J gene: TRBJ2-1; D gene: TRBD2; CDR3 DNA: TGTGCCAGTAGTATAAATCAGGGACTAGCGGGAGAGGAGCAGTTCTTC; CDR3 protein: CASSINQGLAGEEQFF
V gene: TRBV10-3; J gene: TRBJ2-7; D gene: TRBD1; CDR3 DNA: TGTGCCATCAGTGAGCCAGGGGGCCTCTACGAGCAGTACTTC; CDR3 protein: CAISEPGGLYEQYF
V gene: TRBV7-2; J gene: TRBJ2-7; D gene: TRBD1; CDR3 DNA: TGTGCCAGCAGCTCGAAAGGGACAGGGGGCTACGAGCAGTACTTC; CDR3 protein: CASSSKGTGGYEQYF
V gene: TRBV19; J gene: TRBJ2-1; D gene: NA; CDR3 DNA: TGTGCCAGTAGTATCGGACAGTACTCCTACAATGAGCAGTTCTTC; CDR3 protein: CASSIGQYSYNEQFF
V gene: TRBV7-9; J gene: TRBJ2-3; D gene: TRBD2; CDR3 DNA: TGTGCCAGCAGCTTATCTAGCGGGAGTTTGGGCACAGATACGCAGTATTTT; CDR3 protein: CASSLSSGSLGTDTQYF
V gene: TRBV27; J gene: TRBJ2-4; D gene: TRBD2; CDR3 DNA: TGTGCCAGCAGTTTATCGTTGCGGGAGTACGGCAAAAACATTCAGTACTTC; CDR3 protein: CASSLSLREYGKNIQYF
V gene: TRBV28; J gene: TRBJ2-7; D gene: NA; CDR3 DNA: TGTGCCAGCAATATCCCGGGAGTCAGCCACGAGCAGTACTTC; CDR3 protein: CASNIPGVSHEQYF
V gene: TRBV5-1; J gene: TRBJ2-6; D gene: NA; CDR3 DNA: TGCGCCAGCAGCTTGGGACAGATCTCTGGGGCCAACGTCCTGACTTTC; CDR3 protein: CASSLGQISGANVLTF
V gene: TRBV5-1; J gene: TRBJ2-3; D gene: TRBD1; CDR3 DNA: TGCGCCAGCAGCTTAAACAGGGGAGATACGCAGTATTTT; CDR3 protein: CASSLNRGDTQYF